These 25 T cell receptor beta chains share one sample of origin, sequenced in a study of beta chain features in type 1 diabetes. Study findings and constraints: Across all four CD4+ subsets, people with type 1 diabetes showed modestly shorter TCRB CDR3s.

The authors reverse transcribed all of the isolated RNA, so sequencing captured expressed TCRB transcripts. TCRdb keeps only in-frame clones here, not all; method: immunoSEQ multiplex PCR. The sample shows some 250,000 clones, roughly 14% of them seen only once. These receptors have no known antigen. Specimen: naive CD4+ T cells from blood. These receptors were collected from a man aged 25-40 years with type 1 diabetes.

The sample holds a few counts of this clone. V usage is TRBV10-3 and J usage is TRBJ1-1; D gene uncertain. Germline CDR1 and CDR2: ENHRY and SYGVKD. The CDR3 consists of 12 residues. V lost 6 bases and J lost 1, with 6 bases in between. The CDR3 reads CAIRAGNTEAFF. For the CDR3, the DNA is TGTGCCATCAGGGCAGGGAACACTGAAGCTTTCTTT.

The V gene is TRBV7-9, the J gene TRBJ1-1; 7 nucleotides line up with TRBD1. V shed 6 bases and J 4 bases; nucleotides not matched to a gene: 5. The CDR3 consists of 13 residues. CDR1 is SEHNR, CDR2 FQNEAQ, per germline (reference sequence). CDR3 in DNA: TGTGCCAGCAGTTATCAGGGGGGCACTGAAGCTTTCTTT. It is translated as CASSYQGGTEAFF.

The J gene is TRBJ1-2, the V gene TRBV4-1; the D gene is possibly TRBD1 (5 bases). With 3 bases removed from V and 4 bases from J, the gap between germline ends came to 18 bases. This CDR3 region has 16 residues. Germline loops: CDR1 MGHRA, CDR2 YSYEKL. CDR3 nucleotides: TGCGCCAGCAGCCAGGTCGGTCAGGGCGGAAGCTATGGCTACACCTTC. Its protein product is CASSQVGQGGSYGYTF.

This clone was observed a handful of times. This chain uses TRBV6-4 with TRBJ2-3; D might be TRBD2 (6 bases). Germline CDR1 MRHNA, CDR2 SNTAGT. V lost 0 bases and J 3 bases, leaving 7 bases between the germline ends. CDR3 size: 14 residues. Written as DNA, the CDR3 is TGTGCCAGCAGTGACTCCGGGGGAACAGATACGCAGTATTTT. This translates into CASSDSGGTDTQYF.

This clone was seen more than once but under ten times. V is TRBV25-1 and J is TRBJ2-6, with a tentative D call TRBD1 (5 bases). Trimming cost V 6 bases and J 3 bases, with 12 bases left between them. CDR1 is MGHDK, CDR2 SYGVNS, per germline. The CDR3 runs to 15 residues. CDR3 sequence (DNA): TGTGCCAGCAGAGACAAGGGGATTGGGGCCAACGTCCTGACTTTC. It is translated as CASRDKGIGANVLTF.

The chain is built from TRBV6-6 and TRBJ2-7; D possibly corresponds to TRBD1 (5 bases). Germline V CDR1 and CDR2: MNHNY, SVGAGI (reference sequence). The V end was cut by 6 bases, the J end by 2 bases, with 5 bases between. The CDR3 is 11 amino acids. In DNA form, the CDR3 reads TGTGCCAGCAGGACAGCCTACGAGCAGTACTTC. Protein: CASRTAYEQYF.

The chain joins TRBV9 to TRBJ2-5; 10 bases are shared with TRBD2. Germline CDR1 and CDR2: SGDLS and YYNGEE. The trim removed 1 base at V and 5 bases at J, leaving 5 bases unmatched. The CDR3 is 15 amino acids. The CDR3 reads CASSVIAGGDETQYF. The CDR3 DNA reads TGTGCCAGCAGCGTAATAGCGGGGGGCGACGAGACCCAGTACTTC.

This clone was detected a few times. The CDR3 DNA is TGTGCCAGCAGTGAGTCGGTGAACACTGAAGCTTTCTTT. This encodes CASSESVNTEAFF. V and J are TRBV6-1 and TRBJ1-1; no definite D call. The germline CDR1 and CDR2 sequences are MNHNS and SASEGT. V lost 3 bases and J 0 bases, leaving 5 bases between the germline ends. There are 13 residues in the CDR3.

This clone was observed a handful of times. The V call is TRBV28, the J call TRBJ1-3, with 10 bases aligning to TRBD1. Germline V CDR1 and CDR2: MDHEN, SYDVKM. Trimming took 7 bases from V and 0 from J; bases not matched to a gene: 9. The CDR3 consists of 17 residues. The CDR3 protein is CASTDWGTGVSGNTIYF. CDR3 nucleotide sequence: TGTGCCAGCACCGACTGGGGGACAGGGGTCTCTGGAAACACCATATATTTT.

The chain has TRBV2 and TRBJ2-7; 11 nucleotides agree with TRBD1. Germline V gene sequence: CDR1 SNHLY, CDR2 FYNNEI. This CDR3 spans 12 amino acids. Trimming took 9 bases from V and 5 from J; bases not matched to a gene: 3. The CDR3 region is CARGQGGHEQYF. The CDR3 DNA reads TGTGCCAGGGGACAGGGGGGCCACGAGCAGTACTTC. Together with reference TRBV2 and TRBJ2-7, the CDR3 gives the full variable domain: EPEVTQTPSHQVTQMGQEVILRCVPISNHLYFYWYRQILGQKVEFLVSFYNNEISEKSEIFDDQFSVERPDGSNFTLKIRSTKLEDSAMYFCARGQGGHEQYFGPGTRLTVT.

This chain joins TRBV19 and TRBJ1-2; tentative D call: TRBD1 (5 bases). Germline loops: CDR1 LNHDA, CDR2 SQIVND (reference sequence). Trimming left V 5 bases short and J 4 bases short, with 14 bases between. The CDR3 totals 14 residues. CDR3 in amino acids: CASSPADTSYGYTF. In DNA form, the CDR3 reads TGTGCCAGTAGTCCGGCGGACACTTCCTATGGCTACACCTTC.

The genes are TRBV29-1 and TRBJ2-4; the D gene is possibly TRBD2 (6 bases). V was shortened by 7 bases and J by 0 bases, with 10 bases between the two germline ends. This CDR3 region has 13 residues. The germline CDR1 and CDR2 sequences are SQVTM and ANQGSEA. CDR3 DNA sequence: TGCAGCGCCTTGGGGGGAGCCAAAAACATTCAGTACTTC. Encoded protein: CSALGGAKNIQYF.

The chain employs TRBV19 and TRBJ2-1; 8 bases match TRBD1. V was clipped by 5 bases and J by 8 bases; unmatched bases: 8. CDR3 length: 14 amino acids. In germline, CDR1 is LNHDA, CDR2 SQIVND (reference sequence). The CDR3 coding sequence is TGTGCCAGTAGTCAGGGGGCACCGGAACATGAGCAGTTCTTC. The encoded protein is CASSQGAPEHEQFF. The full variable domain, its missing parts supplied by reference TRBV19 and TRBJ2-1, is DGGITQSPKYLFRKEGQNVTLSCEQNLNHDAMYWYRQDPGQGLRLIYYSQIVNDFQKGDIAEGYSVSREKKESFPLTVTSAQKNPTAFYLCASSQGAPEHEQFFGPGTRLTVL.

This clone has just a few counts. The V and J genes are TRBV14 and TRBJ2-3; 8 bases are shared with TRBD2. V shed 3 bases and J 11 bases; nucleotides not matched to a gene: 7. Germline V gene data show CDR1 as SGHDN and CDR2 as FVKESK. CDR3 length: 13 residues. The CDR3 here is CASSQAGTRKQYF. The CDR3 DNA follows: TGTGCCAGCAGCCAGGCAGGGACTAGAAAGCAGTATTTT.

This clone was detected a few times. The chain carries TRBV18 and TRBJ2-6; 7 nucleotides align to TRBD1. J was trimmed by 0 bases and V by 6 bases; bases with no gene match: 8. CDR3 length: 17 residues. The germline V gene has CDR1 KGHSH and CDR2 LQKENI. DNA of the CDR3: TGTGCCAGCTCCAGGGACAGCTCTCACTCTGGGGCCAACGTCCTGACTTTC. It is translated as CASSRDSSHSGANVLTF.

This clone was seen only a few times. The J gene is TRBJ2-2, the V gene TRBV7-8, with D unclear. The CDR3 runs 11 residues. V lost 5 bases to trimming and J lost 7 bases, with 5 bases between them. Germline lookup yields CDR1 SGHVS and CDR2 FQNEAQ. The CDR3 DNA follows: TGTGCCAGCAGCCCCCGCGGGGAGCTGTTTTTT. It is translated as CASSPRGELFF.

The rearrangement links TRBV2 to TRBJ1-2, with TRBD1 as a possible D gene (6 bases). From germline, CDR1 is SNHLY and CDR2 FYNNEI. The CDR3 has 13 amino acids. Trimming took 6 bases from V and 6 from J, leaving 14 bases between them. CDR3 residues: CASRLTGIDGYTF. The DNA of the CDR3 is TGTGCCAGCAGACTGACAGGAATAGATGGCTACACCTTC.

This clone appeared a few times. This chain joins TRBV2 and TRBJ1-1, with 9 bases matching TRBD1. This CDR3 has 12 amino acids. V trimming: 6 bases; J trimming: 8 bases; junction bases outside the gene matches: 4. Germline V gives CDR1 SNHLY, CDR2 FYNNEI. The CDR3 nucleotides are TGTGCCAGCAGCAAGACAGGGGGAGAAGCTTTCTTT. As protein: CASSKTGGEAFF. Variable domain in full (rest from reference TRBV2 and TRBJ1-1): EPEVTQTPSHQVTQMGQEVILRCVPISNHLYFYWYRQILGQKVEFLVSFYNNEISEKSEIFDDQFSVERPDGSNFTLKIRSTKLEDSAMYFCASSKTGGEAFFGQGTRLTVV.

The chain has TRBV30 and TRBJ2-3, with 8 bases identical to TRBD2. V trimming: 2 bases; J trimming: 1 base; junction bases outside the gene matches: 8. In germline, CDR1 is GTSNPN, CDR2 SVGIG (reference sequence). This CDR3 comprises 16 residues. CDR3 sequence (DNA): TGTGCCTGGAGTCCGCAGGGGACTAGACGCACAGATACGCAGTATTTT. Its translation is CAWSPQGTRRTDTQYF.

The count of this clone is one. The chain uses TRBV5-6 and TRBJ2-1; TRBD1 matches at 11 bases. The length of the CDR3 is 16 residues. Germline V gene lookup returns CDR1 SGHDT and CDR2 YYEEEE. V shed 2 bases and J 3 bases; nucleotides not matched to a gene: 4. The CDR3 DNA sequence: TGTGCCAGCAGCTTAAGGGACAGGGGGTTCTACAATGAGCAGTTCTTC. It translates to CASSLRDRGFYNEQFF.

This clone showed up just once. The rearrangement uses TRBV7-8 and TRBJ1-5; 8 nucleotides agree with TRBD1. The germline CDR1 and CDR2 sequences are SGHVS and FQNEAQ. V was clipped by 1 base and J by 1 base; unmatched bases: 0. The CDR3 totals 15 residues. The CDR3 coding sequence is TGTGCCAGCAGCTTAGGACAGGGGAGCAATCAGCCCCAGCATTTT. Protein product: CASSLGQGSNQPQHF.

A remark on this clone: This CDR3 is also generated by other DNA sequences in the sample. V gene TRBV18 combines with J gene TRBJ1-5; 8 nucleotides line up with TRBD1. The CDR3 loop spans 14 amino acids. The V segment lost 3 bases and the J segment 7 bases; nucleotides outside the gene matches: 5. The germline V gene has CDR1 KGHSH and CDR2 LQKENI. The CDR3, as DNA: TGTGCCAGCTCACCCGGACAGGGAGGCCAGCCCCAGCATTTT. It is translated as CASSPGQGGQPQHF.

This chain joins TRBV5-1 and TRBJ1-2; TRBD1 matches at 7 bases. CDR3 size: 14 residues. V dropped 4 bases and J dropped 4; count of bases not matched to a gene: 7. Germline CDR1 reads SGHRS; CDR2 reads YFSETQ. Here the CDR3 reads CASSVGQEPYGYTF. In DNA form, the CDR3 reads TGCGCCAGCAGCGTCGGACAGGAGCCCTATGGCTACACCTTC.

Only a few counts were recorded for this clone. The chain uses TRBV7-2 and TRBJ1-5; 7 positions match TRBD1. There are 15 residues in the CDR3. The trim removed 1 base at V and 4 bases at J, leaving 4 bases unmatched. Germline CDR1 SGHTA, CDR2 FQGNSA. The CDR3 nucleotides are TGTGCCAGCAGCTTAGGGCCAGGGGGTAATCAGCCCCAGCATTTT. This sequence encodes CASSLGPGGNQPQHF.

The gene calls are TRBV30 and TRBJ1-1; TRBD1 is a possible D gene (5 bases). Germline V gene sequence: CDR1 GTSNPN, CDR2 SVGIG (reference sequence). V shed 2 bases and J shed 1 base, with 11 bases lying between them. The CDR3 is 14 amino acids. DNA for the CDR3: TGTGCCTGGAGTAACTGGACACCGAACACTGAAGCTTTCTTT. Encoded protein: CAWSNWTPNTEAFF. The whole variable domain, filled in from reference TRBV30 and TRBJ1-1, reads SQTIHQWPATLVQPVGSPLSLECTVEGTSNPNLYWYRQAAGRGLQLLFYSVGIGQISSEVPQNLSASRPQDRQFILSSKKLLLSDSGFYLCAWSNWTPNTEAFFGQGTRLTVV.